This TCR beta chain was recovered during a study of blood T cell repertoires in COVID-19 (dated by TCRdb to about 2020). Regarding the study in general: Collaborator samples came from the United States, Italy and Spain and covered acute and convalescent phases of COVID-19. The sample metadata nearly always contained a de-identified subject ID, COVID-19 status, age in years and sex. The samples were drawn from the first 160 participants of the ongoing ImmuneRACE study and from roughly 1,300 subjects provided by 6 global collaborators. The repertoires were released in a freely available public database intended as a resource for research on the immune response to SARS-CoV-2. Deeply sampled blood TCRbeta repertoires from subjects exposed to, actively infected with, or recovered from COVID-19 were included in the dataset. The material from the prospective study consisted of cDNA or gDNA derived from T cells, B-cell-depleted T cells, or PBMCs. Where available, HLA class I and class II types were taken from metadata supplied by the sample provider and were not determined by assay-based typing.

TCRbeta CDR3 regions were amplified from genomic DNA by means of the immunoSEQ Assay, a bias-controlled multiplex PCR. The authors processed their data as follows. Nucleated cell counts per sample were estimated from amplification of reference gene primers within the assay. To quantify the absolute abundance of each unique TCRbeta CDR3 rearrangement, sequence reads were collapsed and filtered. Productive Simpson clonality was computed per sample as the square root of Simpson's diversity index over productive rearrangements. In TCRdb, the immuneACCESS table is reduced to in-frame sequences with V and J assigned. These tables do not hold every clone; where another copy was compared, an unresolved V gene accounts for under half, and the others remain unexplained. From that table come the V and J calls and clone size; the DNA was used to work out D and trimming. Across this sample there are some 150,000 clones, with 75% to 85% seen only once. The ten largest clones represent roughly 8.8% of the sample.

Collaborating institutions collected whole blood in K2EDTA tubes following their own protocols. For TCRbeta analysis, collaborator samples were shipped as frozen whole blood, as isolated PBMCs, or as DNA extracted from either sample type. From the cysteine through the phenylalanine, the CDR3 covers 14 amino acids. This entry keeps only the CDR3 DNA: 42 bases, framed from base 1. CDR1 LGHDT and CDR2 YNNKEL were looked up in the germline V gene (reference sequence). Clipping removes 4 bases from V and 6 bases from J, with 3 as the unmatched junction base count. To note about this clone: No antigen is known for it. Base qualities are missing; no much larger clone stands one base away.

Paper-wide results and their limitations: How much clinical and demographic metadata was included differed by source and by participant, and the metadata was provided uncurated.

This sequence originates from a human donor with acute or convalescent COVID-19. The donor label of this sample is uncertain. Input material: peripheral blood. The sequence links TRBV3-1 (or the pseudogene TRBV3-2) to TRBJ1-6; 7 central bases correspond to TRBD1. The DNA is TGTGCCAGCAGCCCCCGGGACAGTAATTCACCCCTCCACTTT. It translates as CASSPRDSNSPLHF.